What follows are 8 T cell receptor beta chains derived from one specimen sequenced in a study of beta chain features in type 1 diabetes (dated by TCRdb to the late 2010s). Library construction relied on the immunoSEQ multiplex PCR assay. The High Capacity cDNA Reverse Transcription Kit was used to reverse transcribe all of the isolated RNA, meaning that expressed TCRB transcripts were what got sequenced. Entries here come from immuneACCESS through TCRdb and include only in-frame sequences with V and J called. Some clones fail to appear in such tables; in the studies checked, an unresolved V gene covers under half of the shortfall, and the cause of the remainder is unknown. The sample profile shows tens of thousands of clones; around a third of them were found once. The ten largest clones take up approximately 0.46% of the sample. Sequences were obtained from stem cell memory CD4+ T cells from blood. The sample's cell subset or site label, in plain terms: stem cell-like memory CD4+ T cells. The receptors were sampled from a woman younger than 30 in good health.

This clone was counted between two and nine times. CDR3 residues: CASSFWNPGSEAFF. In nucleotides, the CDR3 is TGTGCCAGCAGTTTTTGGAACCCGGGATCGGAAGCTTTCTTT. The rearrangement joins TRBV27 to TRBJ1-1, with D unresolved. CDR1 and CDR2 (germline): MNHEY, SMNVEV (reference sequence). This CDR3 has 14 amino acids. Trimming cost V 3 bases and J 8 bases, with 16 bases left between them.

The chain combines TRBV15 with TRBJ1-5, with D possibly being TRBD1 (6 bases). The CDR3 loop spans 15 amino acids. Trimming took 1 base from V and 2 from J, leaving 9 bases between them. CDR1 LNHNV and CDR2 YYDKDF come from the germline V gene (reference sequence). CDR3 in amino acids: CATSRGGLGNQPQHF. DNA of the CDR3: TGTGCCACCAGCAGAGGGGGGCTCGGCAATCAGCCCCAGCATTTT.

Only a few counts were recorded for this clone. The V call is TRBV7-6, the J call TRBJ2-7; D not certain. V was clipped by 3 bases and J by 0 bases, with 6 bases between them. Germline CDR1 SGHVS, CDR2 FNYEAQ. The CDR3 totals 13 residues. The CDR3: CASSLGISYEQYF. CDR3 nucleotides: TGTGCCAGCAGCTTGGGCATCTCCTACGAGCAGTACTTC.

This sequence joins TRBV6-5 and TRBJ2-6; D gene ambiguous. This CDR3 comprises 14 residues. V lost 4 bases, J lost 2 bases, and 6 bases lay in between. Per the germline V gene, CDR1 is MNHEY and CDR2 is SVGAGI. The CDR3 reads CASSSIPGANVLTF. The CDR3 DNA reads TGTGCCAGCAGTTCTATTCCTGGGGCCAACGTCCTGACTTTC.

The chain couples TRBV7-2 to TRBJ2-3, with 7 bases matching TRBD2. Per germline, CDR1 SGHTA and CDR2 FQGNSA. V was clipped by 5 bases and J by 1 base; unmatched bases: 6. The CDR3 totals 15 residues. CDR3 amino acids: CASSPGEGRTDTQYF. In DNA form, the CDR3 reads TGTGCCAGCAGCCCTGGGGAGGGGCGCACAGATACGCAGTATTTT.

V usage is TRBV21-1 and J usage is TRBJ2-5; the DNA was not used to check the table's D call, TRBD1. TRBV21-1 is recorded as a pseudogene. CDR3 length: 16 amino acids. The CDR3 DNA follows: TGTGCCAGCAGACAGACAGGGGGCGCGATCCAAGAGACCCAGTACTTC. Translated, it gives CASRQTGGAIQETQYF.

The gene calls are TRBV10-3 and TRBJ2-5; D is perhaps TRBD1 (5 bases). The CDR3 has 14 residues. The V end lost 10 bases, the J end lost 2 bases, and 17 bases lay between the germline ends. Germline V gene sequence: CDR1 ENHRY, CDR2 SYGVKD. The CDR3 sequence is CATERQKRQETQYF. CDR3 nucleotides: TGTGCCACCGAACGACAGAAGCGACAAGAGACCCAGTACTTC.

This clone was detected only a few times. The V and J genes are TRBV2 and TRBJ1-5, with a tentative D call TRBD1 (5 bases). The length of the CDR3 is 15 residues. The V and J ends lost 6 bases and 1 base respectively, with 13 bases between them. The germline V gene encodes CDR1 SNHLY and CDR2 FYNNEI. The CDR3 region has the DNA TGTGCCAGCAGGGAGGGGATGGAAAGCAATCAGCCCCAGCATTTT. Its protein product is CASREGMESNQPQHF. Drawing the rest from reference TRBV2 and TRBJ1-5, the complete variable domain is EPEVTQTPSHQVTQMGQEVILRCVPISNHLYFYWYRQILGQKVEFLVSFYNNEISEKSEIFDDQFSVERPDGSNFTLKIRSTKLEDSAMYFCASREGMESNQPQHFGDGTRLSIL.